What follows are 22 T cell receptor beta chains derived from one specimen sequenced in a study of cytomegalovirus exposure and HLA in healthy donors (dated by TCRdb to 2016 to 2017). The protocol used for the library was the immunoSEQ multiplex PCR assay. This is the immuneACCESS table as TCRdb keeps it, with only in-frame sequences that have V and J called. A part of the clones is gone; compared with another copy, unresolved V genes explain less than half, and the rest is unexplained. In all, the sample holds 250,000 to 350,000 clones, and 88% of those were seen once. More than 0.95% of the sample belongs to the ten largest clones. The material sequenced was PBMCs. These receptors originate from a young man in good health and CMV-seronegative.

The chain carries TRBV5-1 and TRBJ2-5; weak D call: TRBD1 (5 bases). V shed 3 bases and J shed 3 bases, with 9 bases lying between them. Per the germline V gene, CDR1 is SGHRS and CDR2 is YFSETQ. This CDR3 has 13 amino acids. The CDR3 protein is CASSSQGEETQYF. For the CDR3, the DNA is TGCGCCAGCAGCTCCCAAGGGGAAGAGACCCAGTACTTC.

This clone has a single count. V gene TRBV5-1 combines with J gene TRBJ1-1, with a weak D call TRBD1 (5 bases). V lost 0 bases and J 4 bases, leaving 10 bases between the germline ends. Germline values: CDR1 SGHRS, CDR2 YFSETQ. The CDR3 contains 14 residues. CDR3 residues: CASSLGQRPTEAFF. For the CDR3, the DNA is TGCGCCAGCAGCTTGGGACAGCGACCCACTGAAGCTTTCTTT.

The chain combines TRBV30 with TRBJ2-5, with 7 bases identical to TRBD2. Trimming took 0 bases from V and 2 from J; bases not matched to a gene: 3. The CDR3 has 14 amino acids. CDR1 and CDR2 (germline): GTSNPN, SVGIG (reference sequence). For the CDR3, the DNA is TGTGCCTGGAGTGTACTGGGACTACAAGAGACCCAGTACTTC. Protein: CAWSVLGLQETQYF.

The chain uses TRBV4-1 and TRBJ2-3; D is unresolved. Germline CDR1 reads MGHRA; CDR2 reads YSYEKL. The CDR3 consists of 14 residues. V was clipped by 4 bases and J by 1 base, with 9 bases between them. Here the CDR3 reads CASSLRSGTDTQYF. The CDR3 bases are TGCGCCAGCAGCCTCCGGAGTGGCACAGATACGCAGTATTTT.

The chain carries TRBV4-3 and TRBJ2-7, with 7 bases lining up with TRBD2. The J segment lost 4 bases and the V segment lost 0 bases, leaving 6 bases of the junction unmatched. This CDR3 comprises 15 residues. In germline, CDR1 is LGHNA, CDR2 YSLEER. The DNA for the CDR3 is TGCGCCAGCAGCCAAGATTGGACTAGTAGGTACGAGCAGTACTTC. It specifies CASSQDWTSRYEQYF.

The J gene is TRBJ1-1, the V gene TRBV19; 9 bases line up with TRBD1. CDR3 length: 14 residues. V lost 8 bases, J lost 6 bases, and 10 bases stayed unmatched. The germline V gene encodes CDR1 LNHDA and CDR2 SQIVND (reference sequence). DNA for the CDR3: TGTGCCAGTGTCCGGGACAGGGATGAACCTGAAGCTTTCTTT. Amino acids: CASVRDRDEPEAFF.

This chain links TRBV11-3 with TRBJ2-3; 8 bases map to TRBD1. Per the germline V gene, CDR1 is SGHNT and CDR2 is YENEEA. The CDR3 covers 14 residues. Losses at the gene ends were 3 bases for V and 4 bases for J; bases not matched to a gene: 3. CDR3 loop: CASSFGQGSDTQYF. CDR3 in DNA: TGTGCCAGCAGCTTCGGACAGGGTTCAGATACGCAGTATTTT. Full variable domain (remainder filled in from reference TRBV11-3 and TRBJ2-3): EAGVVQSPRYKIIEKKQPVAFWCNPISGHNTLYWYLQNLGQGPELLIRYENEEAVDDSQLPKDRFSAERLKGVDSTLKIQPAELGDSAVYLCASSFGQGSDTQYFGPGTRLTVL.

V is TRBV25-1 and J is TRBJ1-1; TRBD1 matches at 7 bases. The germline CDR1 and CDR2 sequences are MGHDK and SYGVNS. V lost 3 bases, J lost 7 bases, and 14 bases stayed unmatched. This CDR3 spans 16 amino acids. This chain's CDR3 is CASSEVTPTGLGEAFF. CDR3 bases: TGTGCCAGCAGTGAGGTCACCCCGACAGGGTTGGGTGAAGCTTTCTTT.

This chain links TRBV7-2 with TRBJ2-7; D ambiguous. Germline assignment: CDR1 SGHTA and CDR2 FQGNSA. Between the trimmed V and J ends, which lost 1 base and 0 bases, there was a span of 10 bases. The CDR3 runs 15 residues. The CDR3 bases are TGTGCCAGCAGCTTAGGTTCAGGCGACTCCTACGAGCAGTACTTC. Residues: CASSLGSGDSYEQYF.

This sequence joins TRBV18 and TRBJ1-3; the D gene is possibly TRBD1 (6 bases). The length of the CDR3 is 16 residues. V was clipped by 6 bases and J by 0 bases, with 15 bases between them. Germline loops: CDR1 KGHSH, CDR2 LQKENI. CDR3 sequence: CASSEDSNISGNTIYF. The CDR3 coding sequence is TGTGCCAGCTCGGAGGACAGCAACATCTCTGGAAACACCATATATTTT.

This clone was seen just once. The chain recombines TRBV11-2 with TRBJ2-7; 7 nucleotides match TRBD2. The CDR3 extends over 14 amino acids. Losses at the gene ends were 5 bases for V and 6 bases for J; bases not matched to a gene: 10. Germline CDR1 is SGHAT and CDR2 is FQNNGV. This CDR3 reads CASSGWEGIGEQYF. CDR3 coding DNA: TGTGCCAGCAGCGGTTGGGAGGGTATCGGCGAGCAGTACTTC.

The chain combines TRBV4-3 with TRBJ2-1; 7 bases agree with TRBD2. CDR3 length equals 14 residues. Germline V gene lookup returns CDR1 LGHNA and CDR2 YSLEER. J lost 4 bases, V lost 4 bases, and 4 bases had no gene match. CDR3 coding DNA: TGCGCCAGCAGCCTTCGGGGGGATTACAATGAGCAGTTCTTC. It is translated as CASSLRGDYNEQFF.

The J gene is TRBJ1-5, the V gene TRBV29-1; TRBD1 aligns across 8 bases. CDR1 and CDR2 from the germline V gene are SQVTM and ANQGSEA. J lost 0 bases, V lost 4 bases, and 5 bases had no gene match. The CDR3 length is 15 residues. The CDR3 here is CSVGQGIYSNQPQHF. The CDR3 nucleotides are TGCAGCGTTGGACAGGGGATCTATAGCAATCAGCCCCAGCATTTT.

The CDR3: CASSSPSRDRGNGYTF. The CDR3 coding sequence is TGTGCCAGCAGCTCACCATCCCGGGACAGGGGTAATGGCTACACCTTC. The V call is TRBV5-4, the J call TRBJ1-2; TRBD1 agrees at 10 bases. CDR1 is SGHNT, CDR2 YYREEE, per germline (reference sequence). Germline trimming cut 3 bases from V and 6 bases from J; bases unmatched to any gene: 11. This CDR3 has 16 amino acids.

The V gene is TRBV12-2, the J gene TRBJ2-7; TRBD2, the table's D call, lacks a check against the DNA. TRBV12-2 is annotated as a pseudogene. This CDR3 spans 15 amino acids. DNA for the CDR3: TGTGCAAGTCGCTTAGAGGCTAGCGGAGTATACGAGCAGTACTTC. As protein: CASRLEASGVYEQYF.

J is TRBJ1-1 and V is TRBV6-1; 7 bases align to TRBD1. CDR1 MNHNS and CDR2 SASEGT come from the germline V gene. The ends lost 7 bases at V and 1 base at J; junction bases unmatched: 3. The CDR3 is 13 residues long. Here the CDR3 reads CASTGQANTEAFF. Written as DNA, the CDR3 is TGTGCCAGCACCGGACAGGCGAACACTGAAGCTTTCTTT.

The chain joins TRBV9 to TRBJ1-1; TRBD1 aligns across 9 bases. This CDR3 spans 15 amino acids. Germline lookup yields CDR1 SGDLS and CDR2 YYNGEE. The ends lost 2 bases at V and 5 bases at J; junction bases unmatched: 7. In nucleotides, the CDR3 is TGTGCCAGCAGCGTTATATCAGACAGGGGGACTGAAGCTTTCTTT. Encoded protein: CASSVISDRGTEAFF.

V gene TRBV5-1 combines with J gene TRBJ1-2; 9 positions agree with TRBD1. The CDR3 is 13 residues long. Germline V gene data show CDR1 as SGHRS and CDR2 as YFSETQ. J gave up 5 bases and V 3 bases, and 2 bases lay outside the gene matches. Here the CDR3 DNA reads TGCGCCAGCAGCTGGGGACAGGGTTATGGCTACACCTTC. Its translation is CASSWGQGYGYTF.

This chain links TRBV27 with TRBJ2-6, with TRBD2 matching 8 bases. Per the germline V gene, CDR1 is MNHEY and CDR2 is SMNVEV (reference sequence). The J segment lost 1 base and the V segment lost 2 bases, leaving 1 base of the junction unmatched. The length of the CDR3 is 16 residues. This CDR3 reads CASSLTGGSGANVLTF. The DNA of the CDR3 is TGTGCCAGCAGTTTAACGGGGGGGTCTGGGGCCAACGTCCTGACTTTC.

This chain uses TRBV11-3 with TRBJ2-2; 9 nucleotides line up with TRBD2. J gave up 6 bases and V 7 bases, and 12 bases lay outside the gene matches. Germline V gene lookup returns CDR1 SGHNT and CDR2 YENEEA. The CDR3 has 16 amino acids. Here the CDR3 DNA reads TGTGCCAGCATCGGACTGGGCGGGGGGGGCCCCGGGGAGCTGTTTTTT. This sequence encodes CASIGLGGGGPGELFF.

The rearrangement uses TRBV10-1 and TRBJ2-7; 7 bases align to TRBD2. CDR3 length equals 16 residues. J lost 3 bases, V lost 4 bases, and 12 bases had no gene match. CDR1 and CDR2 from the germline V gene are WNHNN and SYGVQD (reference sequence). The CDR3 sequence is CASSAYSAGVIYEQYF. In DNA, the CDR3 is TGCGCCAGCAGTGCATACTCCGCGGGGGTTATCTACGAGCAGTACTTC.

The sample holds one count of this clone. V usage is TRBV19 and J usage is TRBJ2-7; TRBD1 is a possible D gene (6 bases). CDR3 length equals 13 residues. Germline CDR1 reads LNHDA; CDR2 reads SQIVND (reference sequence). The ends were cut back, 5 bases at V and 3 bases at J, with 11 bases in the middle. The CDR3 DNA sequence: TGTGCCAGTAGTCTTCAGGGGAGCTACGAGCAGTACTTC. Translated, it gives CASSLQGSYEQYF.